This T cell receptor beta chain was recorded in a study of shared clonotypes between healthy human individuals (dated by TCRdb to 2019 to 2021). Regarding the research as a whole: Three men and a couple of women, aged 18 to 49 years, made up the cohort. For each donor, CD4 naive and CD4 memory were each given three plates, CD8 naive was given two plates, and CD8 memory was given one plate. Blood TCR repertoires of 5 or 6 healthy adults were deeply sequenced to estimate repertoire size and the extent of clonotype sharing between individuals. Libraries were prepared and TCR repertoires were sequenced by different laboratories using diverse techniques, in order to increase sequencing depth and limit assay-specific biases. Each donor's leukapheresis produced roughly between roughly 0.9 and 9 billion PBMCs.

Summary of the overall study and its limitations: The genetic and exposure-history diversity represented was limited by the small number of donors. Even with the large sequencing depth, rarefaction of the sorted-subset datasets indicated that sequencing was incomplete. Higher generation probabilities were observed for clonotypes shared by all four sorted-subset donors than for non-shared clonotypes. Larger estimated clonotype richness was generally found for naive subsets than for memory subsets. Around 5% of naive CD4, 3.5% of naive CD8, around 2.3% of memory CD4, and approximately 0.39% of memory CD8 clonotypes were shared across several donors. Sampling was limited to blood, and TCR repertoires in tissue likely differ from TCR repertoires in blood. Based on pairwise subsampling, the degree of clonotype sharing among donors was expected to be affected by sequencing depth.

V gives up 2 bases and J gives up 7 bases, and the segment between their germline ends measures 12 bases. There are 14 amino acids in the CDR3, from cysteine to phenylalanine inclusive. Solely the CDR3 DNA is kept, with 42 bases framed from the first base. The germline V gene specifies MDHEN as CDR1 and SYDVKM as CDR2. Donors were healthy HIV-negative adults with no recently reported acute infections or vaccinations. Every donor was a Caucasian adult living in Nashville, Tennessee, USA. Magnetic negative selection was used to enrich CD4+ T cells, after which naive cells were positively selected on CD45RA and the negative fraction became the memory subset. Blood was collected by leukapheresis, and PBMCs were isolated by Ficoll-Histopaque density gradient centrifugation and then cryopreserved in liquid nitrogen vapor phase. Purity and quantity of every magnetically sorted T cell population were checked by analytical flow cytometry. Genomic DNA was isolated from each sorted fraction and quantified by UV absorbance on a Nanodrop 2000c.

Using the deep immunoSEQ assay, TCR CDR3 regions were amplified from genomic DNA by multiplex PCR. For each cell subset, the extracted genomic DNA was distributed evenly across all wells of several immunoSEQ 96-well plates, and each plate served as one replicate. Each replicate PCR for sorted subsets received 150 to 250 ng genomic DNA, equal to about 30,000 T cell genomes. Purified libraries were measured with a Qubit 3.0 fluorometer, size-checked on a Bioanalyzer 2100, and measured again with the KAPA Library Quantification kit. A separate single-read 150-cycle Illumina NextSeq 550 flow cell was used to sequence each immunoSEQ 96-well plate. Concerning the study's data processing: Because the immunoSEQ output held only junctional sequences and lacked quality scores, the filtering could not match the filtering applied to full-length reads. To assign V/J genes and CDR3, sequences were annotated using PyIR, a Python wrapper for IgBLAST v1.9, with IMGT germline references. Any read was removed if the V/J assignment was weak (E-value above 1e-6), the CDR3 was missing, or the read contained stop codons, out-of-frame junctions, or ambiguous translated residues. V3J clonotypes were defined by identical inferred V gene, J gene, and CDR3 amino acid sequence. The percentage overlap between two repertoires was calculated by dividing the number of shared unique clonotypes by the size of the smaller repertoire. Richness of each repertoire was evaluated using RTK rarefaction, the Chao1 estimator, and Recon v2.1 estimates of unobserved clonotypes. Generation probabilities were computed with OLGA for all TCRbeta clonotypes obtained by the gDNA method from several donors. TCRdb obtained this table from immuneACCESS and retained in-frame rearrangements with V and J assigned. These tables miss some clones; where compared with another copy, unresolved V genes account for less than half of the shortfall, and the remainder is unexplained. The DNA was the basis for D and trimming; V, J and clone size are from that table. The sample table records roughly 520,000 clones; roughly 95% of these occur just once. Together, the top ten hold about 0.06% of the sample.

Note on this clone: Its antigen specificity is not known. It has no much larger one-base neighbor in the sample; base qualities were not kept.

The rearranged chain carries TRBV28 and TRBJ1-5, with no reliable assignment of the D segment. Sample: naive CD4+ T cells sorted from blood. The cell subset or site label, as the study defines it: CD45RA+ positively selected. This TCR came from a woman younger than 45 in good health. Read as DNA, the sequence is TGTGCCAGCAGTTTAGGGAGGATCTCCCAGCCCCAGCATTTT. Translated, it reads CASSLGRISQPQHF.